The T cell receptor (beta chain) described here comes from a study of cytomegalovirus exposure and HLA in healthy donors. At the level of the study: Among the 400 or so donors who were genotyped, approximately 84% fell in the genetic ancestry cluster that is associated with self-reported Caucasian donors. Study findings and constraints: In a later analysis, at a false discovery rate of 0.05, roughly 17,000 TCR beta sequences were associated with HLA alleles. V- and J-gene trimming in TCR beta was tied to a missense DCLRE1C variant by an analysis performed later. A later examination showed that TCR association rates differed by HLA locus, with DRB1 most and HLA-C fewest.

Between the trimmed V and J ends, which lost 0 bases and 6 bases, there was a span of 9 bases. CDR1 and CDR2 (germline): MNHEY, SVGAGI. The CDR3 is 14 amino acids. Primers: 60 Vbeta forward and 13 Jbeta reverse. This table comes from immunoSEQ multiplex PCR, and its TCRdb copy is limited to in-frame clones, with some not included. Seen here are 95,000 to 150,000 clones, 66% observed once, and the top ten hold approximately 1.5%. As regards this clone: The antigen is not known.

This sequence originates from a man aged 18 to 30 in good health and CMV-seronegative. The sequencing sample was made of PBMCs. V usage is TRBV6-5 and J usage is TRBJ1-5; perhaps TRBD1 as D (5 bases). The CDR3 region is CASSYSRGGQPQHF. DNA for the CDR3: TGTGCCAGCAGTTACTCAAGGGGCGGTCAGCCCCAGCATTTT.